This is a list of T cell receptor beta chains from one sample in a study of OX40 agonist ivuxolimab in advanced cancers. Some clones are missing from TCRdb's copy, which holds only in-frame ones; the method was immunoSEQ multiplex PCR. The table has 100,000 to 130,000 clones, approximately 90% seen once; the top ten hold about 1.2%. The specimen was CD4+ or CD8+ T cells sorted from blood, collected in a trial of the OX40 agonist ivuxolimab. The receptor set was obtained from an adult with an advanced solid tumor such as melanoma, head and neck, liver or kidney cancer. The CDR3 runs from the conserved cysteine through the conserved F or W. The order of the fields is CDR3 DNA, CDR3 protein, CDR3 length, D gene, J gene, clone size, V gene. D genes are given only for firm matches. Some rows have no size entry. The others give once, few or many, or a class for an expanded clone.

DNA: TGTGCCACCGGACAGGGGTCCTACGAGCAGTACTTC
CDR3: CATGQGSYEQYF
length: 12
D: TRBD1
J: TRBJ2-7
size: -
V: TRBV25-1

DNA: TGTGCCAGTAGTAGCATAGGACAGGCACGGCAGCCCCAGCATTTT
CDR3: CASSSIGQARQPQHF
length: 15
D: TRBD1
J: TRBJ1-5
size: once
V: TRBV19

DNA: TGTGCCAGCAGCTTAGTTAGCGGAAACAATGAGCAGTTCTTC
CDR3: CASSLVSGNNEQFF
length: 14
D: -
J: TRBJ2-1
size: -
V: TRBV7-8

DNA: TGTGCCAGCAGTCTAACAGGGAACCTTAACTATGGCTACACCTTC
CDR3: CASSLTGNLNYGYTF
length: 15
D: -
J: TRBJ1-2
size: -
V: TRBV27

DNA: TGCGCCAGCAGCCAAGAAGGGGCAGGGGACGAGCAGTACTTC
CDR3: CASSQEGAGDEQYF
length: 14
D: -
J: TRBJ2-7
size: -
V: TRBV4-3

DNA: TGTGCCAGCTCACCGGCGGCCTACGAGCAGTACTTC
CDR3: CASSPAAYEQYF
length: 12
D: -
J: TRBJ2-7
size: -
V: TRBV18

DNA: TGTGCCAGCAGCCTTTGGACCCAAGGGTTTAATCAGCCCCAGCATTTT
CDR3: CASSLWTQGFNQPQHF
length: 16
D: -
J: TRBJ1-5
size: -
V: TRBV5-5

DNA: TGTGCCAGTAGTATCCGTCCAAATTCACCCCTCCACTTT
CDR3: CASSIRPNSPLHF
length: 13
D: -
J: TRBJ1-6
size: -
V: TRBV19

DNA: TGTGCCAGCAGCCCAAATTGGCAGGGAAAGACCCAGTACTTC
CDR3: CASSPNWQGKTQYF
length: 14
D: -
J: TRBJ2-5
size: -
V: TRBV6-5

DNA: TGTGCCAGCAGTTACCGGGGGCGGGAAGAGACCCAGTACTTC
CDR3: CASSYRGREETQYF
length: 14
D: -
J: TRBJ2-5
size: -
V: TRBV6-6

DNA: TGTGCCAGCAGTTCCCCCGGATCTAACACTGAAGCTTTCTTT
CDR3: CASSSPGSNTEAFF
length: 14
D: -
J: TRBJ1-1
size: -
V: TRBV27

DNA: TGTGCCCTACCCCAAGGGGGAGAGACCCAGTACTTC
CDR3: CALPQGGETQYF
length: 12
D: -
J: TRBJ2-5
size: -
V: TRBV7-9

DNA: TGTGCCAGCAGCTGGGGACCGGCGAACACTGAAGCTTTCTTT
CDR3: CASSWGPANTEAFF
length: 14
D: -
J: TRBJ1-1
size: -
V: TRBV11-2

DNA: TGTGCCAGCAAAACAGGGGCCGAGCAGTACTTC
CDR3: CASKTGAEQYF
length: 11
D: TRBD1
J: TRBJ2-7
size: -
V: TRBV6-5

DNA: TGCGCCAGCAGGGGAGCTAAACTAGGGACACAATCTGGGGCCAACGTCCTGACTTTC
CDR3: CASRGAKLGTQSGANVLTF
length: 19
D: -
J: TRBJ2-6
size: once
V: TRBV10-2

DNA: TGTGCCAGCAGCTCAACAGGGGTTGAGCAGTTCTTC
CDR3: CASSSTGVEQFF
length: 12
D: TRBD1
J: TRBJ2-1
size: -
V: TRBV7-3

DNA: TGTGCCAGCAGCCCCCATGCTTCGGGGGAGCAGTACTTC
CDR3: CASSPHASGEQYF
length: 13
D: -
J: TRBJ2-5
size: -
V: TRBV7-2

DNA: TGTGCCAGCAGCTCCAACCCTCGGACCCAACGCTACAATGAGCAGTTCTTC
CDR3: CASSSNPRTQRYNEQFF
length: 17
D: -
J: TRBJ2-1
size: -
V: TRBV11-2

DNA: TGTGCTAGTGGTTCGGCAGGCGAAACGATTGAGCAGTTCTTC
CDR3: CASGSAGETIEQFF
length: 14
D: -
J: TRBJ2-1
size: -
V: TRBV12-5

DNA: TGCGCCAGCTCTGGCGGGAGCTCCTACGAGCAGTACTTC
CDR3: CASSGGSSYEQYF
length: 13
D: TRBD2
J: TRBJ2-7
size: once
V: TRBV5-1

DNA: TGTGCCAGCAGCTTGGAGCTAGCGGCCGGTGGGTACGAGCAGTACTTC
CDR3: CASSLELAAGGYEQYF
length: 16
D: TRBD2
J: TRBJ2-7
size: -
V: TRBV5-6

DNA: TGTGCCAGCAGTTTCTCCAGCGGGAGGGTCGACAATGAGCAGTTCTTC
CDR3: CASSFSSGRVDNEQFF
length: 16
D: TRBD2
J: TRBJ2-1
size: -
V: TRBV28

DNA: TGTGCCAGCAGTCCCCCCGTGAGGGGCTACACCTTC
CDR3: CASSPPVRGYTF
length: 12
D: -
J: TRBJ1-2
size: once
V: TRBV28

DNA: TGTGCCAGCAATCTAGTAGCGGGACCTGATACGCAGTATTTT
CDR3: CASNLVAGPDTQYF
length: 14
D: TRBD2
J: TRBJ2-3
size: once
V: TRBV28

DNA: TGTGCCAGCAGCGTGGGGACAGGGGTGGAGACCCAGTACTTC
CDR3: CASSVGTGVETQYF
length: 14
D: TRBD1
J: TRBJ2-5
size: -
V: TRBV9

DNA: TGTGCCAGCAGTTTAGCCGGGACAGTTTATGGCTACACCTTC
CDR3: CASSLAGTVYGYTF
length: 14
D: TRBD1
J: TRBJ1-2
size: -
V: TRBV27

DNA: TGTGCCAGCAGTTCCGTTCAGGGCGACCCAGGTAATGAGCAGTTCTTC
CDR3: CASSSVQGDPGNEQFF
length: 16
D: -
J: TRBJ2-1
size: -
V: TRBV6-5

DNA: TGTGCCAGCGGAAGGACAGGGGATTACTATGGCTACACCTTC
CDR3: CASGRTGDYYGYTF
length: 14
D: TRBD1
J: TRBJ1-2
size: -
V: TRBV27

DNA: TGTGCCAGCAAGCAACCGGAGACAGGGAACTATGGCTACACCTTC
CDR3: CASKQPETGNYGYTF
length: 15
D: TRBD1
J: TRBJ1-2
size: -
V: TRBV2

DNA: TGTGCCAGCAGTTTGAGGACAGAGTTGTACCAAGAGACCCAGTACTTC
CDR3: CASSLRTELYQETQYF
length: 16
D: -
J: TRBJ2-5
size: -
V: TRBV28

DNA: TGTGCCAGCAGTTTATGGGGAGCGATGGCCTACGAGCAGTACTTC
CDR3: CASSLWGAMAYEQYF
length: 15
D: -
J: TRBJ2-7
size: -
V: TRBV28

DNA: TGTGCCAGCAGTTTAGGCGGGACACCAAGTTTCTCTGGAAACACCATATATTTT
CDR3: CASSLGGTPSFSGNTIYF
length: 18
D: -
J: TRBJ1-3
size: -
V: TRBV28

DNA: TGTGCCAGTAACGGGGAGAATATTTCACCCCTCCACTTT
CDR3: CASNGENISPLHF
length: 13
D: -
J: TRBJ1-6
size: -
V: TRBV19

DNA: TGTGCCAGCAGCCCGCGAGCGGAGCAGTTCTTC
CDR3: CASSPRAEQFF
length: 11
D: -
J: TRBJ2-1
size: -
V: TRBV28

DNA: TGTGCCATCAGTGACCGGGCAGGGGGCTCCTCTAACTATGGCTACACCTTC
CDR3: CAISDRAGGSSNYGYTF
length: 17
D: TRBD1
J: TRBJ1-2
size: -
V: TRBV10-3

DNA: TGTGCCAGCAGTCCTAGGGGGATAGAGACCCAGTACTTC
CDR3: CASSPRGIETQYF
length: 13
D: -
J: TRBJ2-5
size: -
V: TRBV28

DNA: TGTGCCAGCAGTTTATCCAGGACAGGCACTACTGAGCAGTACTTC
CDR3: CASSLSRTGTTEQYF
length: 15
D: TRBD1
J: TRBJ2-7
size: -
V: TRBV28

DNA: TGCGCCAGCATCAAACAGGGTCCCGGAAACACCATATATTTT
CDR3: CASIKQGPGNTIYF
length: 14
D: -
J: TRBJ1-3
size: few
V: TRBV10-1

DNA: TGTGCCACTAGGACAGGTCTTTCCTCCACAGATACGCAGTATTTT
CDR3: CATRTGLSSTDTQYF
length: 15
D: TRBD1
J: TRBJ2-3
size: -
V: TRBV19

DNA: TGCGCCAGCAGCTTGGGGCCGGACTCCTCCTACAATGAGCAGTTCTTC
CDR3: CASSLGPDSSYNEQFF
length: 16
D: -
J: TRBJ2-1
size: -
V: TRBV5-1

DNA: TGTGCCAGCAGTTTAGCGGGAGTACAAGAGACCCAGTACTTC
CDR3: CASSLAGVQETQYF
length: 14
D: TRBD2
J: TRBJ2-5
size: -
V: TRBV28

DNA: TGTGCCAGCCGCAGGACAGGGGGCGTGTTGTATGGCTACACCTTC
CDR3: CASRRTGGVLYGYTF
length: 15
D: TRBD1
J: TRBJ1-2
size: once
V: TRBV28

DNA: TGCGCCAGCAGCCAAGATAGCGGGAGGGCCGGTGAGCAGTTCTTC
CDR3: CASSQDSGRAGEQFF
length: 15
D: TRBD2
J: TRBJ2-1
size: -
V: TRBV4-1

DNA: TGCGCCAGCAGCTTGGACCTAGCGGATTACGAGCAGTACTTC
CDR3: CASSLDLADYEQYF
length: 14
D: TRBD2
J: TRBJ2-7
size: -
V: TRBV5-1

DNA: TGTGCCAGTCAGGCCCATGGGGCGGATCGCCGGAATCAGCCCCAGCATTTT
CDR3: CASQAHGADRRNQPQHF
length: 17
D: -
J: TRBJ1-5
size: -
V: TRBV19